This TCR beta chain was identified in a study of OX40 agonist ivuxolimab in advanced cancers. Germline V gene sequence: CDR1 MNHEY, CDR2 SMNVEV (reference sequence). The CDR3 sequence is 14 residues long. V shed 2 bases and J shed 1 base, with 9 bases lying between them. Assay used: immunoSEQ multiplex PCR; TCRdb lists only in-frame clones, some missing. Of about 100,000 clones listed, approximately 95% were seen once; the top ten hold roughly 2%. This receptor was identified in an adult with an advanced solid tumor such as melanoma, head and neck, liver or kidney cancer. The J gene is TRBJ2-7, the V gene TRBV27; TRBD1 is a possible D gene (6 bases). The sequencing here drew on CD4+ or CD8+ T cells sorted from blood, taken in a trial of the OX40 agonist ivuxolimab. The CDR3 reads CASSLEQGSYEQYF. As DNA, the CDR3 is TGTGCCAGCAGTTTAGAACAGGGTTCCTACGAGCAGTACTTC.